This T cell receptor (beta chain) was identified in a study of molecular identifiers for immune sequencing clone quantification. The table lists this clonotype with many counts. Via MiXCR, TCRdb re-called the PCR reads, giving one row per CDR3 protein. The table shows tens of thousands of distinct CDR3 sequences, with around 18% occurring only once. Trimming took 6 bases from V and 4 from J; bases not matched to a gene: 5. This CDR3 is built from 14 residues. In germline, CDR1 is SNHLY, CDR2 FYNNEI. Material for sequencing was naive CD8+ T cells from blood, with Jurkat cell RNA spiked in. Regarding subset: FACS-sorted CD8+CD4-CCR7+CD45RA+ naive T cells. The receptor comes from a human donor in good health. Some libraries in this study had Jurkat cell RNA spiked in. The V gene is TRBV2, the J gene TRBJ2-7, with 11 bases matching TRBD2. CDR3 loop: CASSLLAGEYEQYF. The CDR3 DNA reads as TGTGCCAGCAGCCTACTAGCGGGAGAGTACGAGCAGTACTTC.